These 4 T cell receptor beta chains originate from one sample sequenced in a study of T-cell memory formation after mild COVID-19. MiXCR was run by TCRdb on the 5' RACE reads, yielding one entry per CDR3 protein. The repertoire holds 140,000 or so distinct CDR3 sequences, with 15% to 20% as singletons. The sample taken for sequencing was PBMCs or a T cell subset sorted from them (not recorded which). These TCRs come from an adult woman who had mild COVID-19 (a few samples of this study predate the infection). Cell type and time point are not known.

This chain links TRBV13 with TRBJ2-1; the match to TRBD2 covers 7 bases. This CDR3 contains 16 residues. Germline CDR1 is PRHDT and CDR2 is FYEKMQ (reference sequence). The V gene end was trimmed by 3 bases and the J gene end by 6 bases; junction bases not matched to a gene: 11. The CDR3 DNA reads TGTGCCAGCAGCTTTCCCAGGGCGGGAGACGGCAATGAGCAGTTCTTC. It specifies CASSFPRAGDGNEQFF.

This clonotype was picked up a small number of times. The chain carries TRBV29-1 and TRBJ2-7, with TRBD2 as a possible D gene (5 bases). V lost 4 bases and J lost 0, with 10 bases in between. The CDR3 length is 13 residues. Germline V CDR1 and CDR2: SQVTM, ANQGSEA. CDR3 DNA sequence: TGCAGCGTTGTGGAGGACCACTCCTACGAGCAGTACTTC. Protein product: CSVVEDHSYEQYF.

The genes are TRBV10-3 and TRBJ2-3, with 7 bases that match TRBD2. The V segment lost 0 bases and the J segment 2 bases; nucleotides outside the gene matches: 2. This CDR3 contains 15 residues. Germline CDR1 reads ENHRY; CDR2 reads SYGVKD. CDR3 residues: CAISESGLPTDTQYF. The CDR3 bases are TGTGCCATCAGTGAGTCGGGACTACCCACAGATACGCAGTATTTT.

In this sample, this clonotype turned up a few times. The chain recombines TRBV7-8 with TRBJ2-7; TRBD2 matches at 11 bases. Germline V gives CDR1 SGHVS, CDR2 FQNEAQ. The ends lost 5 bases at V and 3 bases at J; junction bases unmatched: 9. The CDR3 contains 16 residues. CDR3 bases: TGTGCCAGCAGCCTCGCATCCGGGACTAGCGGCTACGAGCAGTACTTC. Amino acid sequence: CASSLASGTSGYEQYF. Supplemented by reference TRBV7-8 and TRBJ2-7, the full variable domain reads GAGVSQSPRYKVAKRGQDVALRCDPISGHVSLFWYQQALGQGPEFLTYFQNEAQLDKSGLPSDRFFAERPEGSVSTLKIQRTQQEDSAVYLCASSLASGTSGYEQYFGPGTRLTVT.